This passage covers 12 T cell receptor beta chains from one sample sequenced in a study of T-cell reconstitution after alpha-beta-depleted transplantation in children (dated by TCRdb to about 2016). Receptor libraries were prepared by PCR. The sequencing machine was an Illumina HiSeq 2500. TCR libraries were prepared with molecular barcoding, using unique molecular identifiers to normalize TCRbeta repertoire quantification. TCRdb took the public reads, trimmed them with fastp at Q25, ran MiXCR for clone calling and kept in-frame beta chains. Each record represents a unique CDR3 protein, reported with the most common genes and DNA among its rows. This sample has approximately 350,000 distinct CDR3 sequences in its table, and about 14% of those were observed once. The ten most abundant clones make up about 3.9% of the sample. Material: PBMCs, obtained from the stem cell graft. These receptors originate from a human donor who donated a stem cell graft to a child with Fanconi anemia.

This clonotype was seen a handful of times. V and J are TRBV3-1 and TRBJ1-2; TRBD1 is a possible D gene (5 bases). Trimming took off 4 bases at V and 4 bases at J, with 13 bases between the two ends. Germline values: CDR1 LGHDT, CDR2 YNNKEL (reference sequence). The CDR3 consists of 14 residues. The chain's CDR3 is CASSLRTTSYGYTF. The CDR3 region has the DNA TGTGCCAGCAGCCTACGGACAACTTCCTATGGCTACACCTTC.

This clonotype was detected only a few times. This rearrangement joins TRBV19 to TRBJ2-1, with D perhaps matching TRBD1 or TRBD2 (5 bases each). The germline V gene has CDR1 LNHDA and CDR2 SQIVND (reference sequence). Trimming cost V 6 bases and J 8 bases, with 17 bases left between them. The CDR3 spans 14 residues. DNA for the CDR3: TGTGCCAGTAGCGATAAAGGCCGGGGACATGAGCAGTTCTTC. It codes for CASSDKGRGHEQFF.

This clonotype occurred a few times. The chain uses TRBV5-1 and TRBJ1-1; D ambiguous. The germline V gene has CDR1 SGHRS and CDR2 YFSETQ. The CDR3 runs 14 residues. The V end was cut by 0 bases, the J end by 3 bases, with 9 bases between. CDR3: CASSLGAGDTEAFF. The CDR3 DNA reads as TGCGCCAGCAGCTTGGGGGCCGGGGACACTGAAGCTTTCTTT. Full variable domain (missing parts from reference TRBV5-1 and TRBJ1-1): KAGVTQTPRYLIKTRGQQVTLSCSPISGHRSVSWYQQTPGQGLQFLFEYFSETQRNKGNFPGRFSGRQFSNSRSEMNVSTLELGDSALYLCASSLGAGDTEAFFGQGTRLTVV.

The table lists this clonotype with a few counts. The chain uses TRBV5-1 and TRBJ2-5, with no clear D. The CDR3 has 16 residues. V was shortened by 0 bases and J by 0 bases, with 12 bases between the two germline ends. Germline V gene sequence: CDR1 SGHRS, CDR2 YFSETQ. The CDR3 loop is CASSLGTSSYQETQYF. The DNA for the CDR3 is TGCGCCAGCAGCTTGGGGACCTCGTCGTACCAAGAGACCCAGTACTTC.

V gene TRBV5-4 combines with J gene TRBJ2-3, with D possibly being TRBD2 (7 bases). Germline V lookup: CDR1 SGHNT, CDR2 YYREEE (reference sequence). The CDR3 totals 15 residues. V lost 7 bases, J lost 2 bases, and 17 bases lay in between. CDR3 DNA sequence: TGTGCCAGCCACCTAGGGGGGGGCAACACAGATACGCAGTATTTT. Amino acids: CASHLGGGNTDTQYF.

This chain joins TRBV10-3 and TRBJ1-2, with a weak D call TRBD1 (5 bases). This CDR3 has 12 residues. The germline CDR1 and CDR2 sequences are ENHRY and SYGVKD. The ends were cut back, 10 bases at V and 1 base at J, with 10 bases in the middle. The chain's CDR3 is CATAQDNYGYTF. The CDR3 coding sequence is TGTGCCACCGCACAGGATAACTATGGCTACACCTTC.

This clonotype was seen at least ten times. This chain links TRBV29-1 with TRBJ2-4; tentative D call: TRBD1 (6 bases). Germline CDR1 is SQVTM and CDR2 is ANQGSEA. This CDR3 region has 12 residues. V shed 4 bases and J shed 8 bases, with 12 bases lying between them. CDR3 sequence (DNA): TGCAGCGTTGCGGCAGGGGTCGACATTCAGTACTTC. This codes for CSVAAGVDIQYF.

V is TRBV3-1 and J is TRBJ1-5; no reliable D call. The CDR3 runs to 17 residues. The V gene's germline CDR1 is LGHDT and CDR2 YNNKEL (reference sequence). V was pared by 0 bases and J by 6 bases, with 18 bases between. DNA for the CDR3: TGTGCCAGCAGCCAAGATTCCAGGAGGCAATTTGTTCAGCCCCAGCATTTT. The encoded protein is CASSQDSRRQFVQPQHF.

V and J are TRBV5-6 and TRBJ2-1, with 9 bases matching TRBD1. CDR3 length equals 15 residues. Germline trimming cut 0 bases from V and 9 bases from J; bases unmatched to any gene: 7. CDR1 and CDR2 (germline): SGHDT, YYEEEE. The CDR3 here is CASSLAVGTGSEQFF. Here the CDR3 DNA reads TGTGCCAGCAGCTTGGCTGTGGGGACAGGGAGTGAGCAGTTCTTC. Filled out from reference TRBV5-6 and TRBJ2-1, the complete variable domain reads DAGVTQSPTHLIKTRGQQVTLRCSPKSGHDTVSWYQQALGQGPQFIFQYYEEEERQRGNFPDRFSGHQFPNYSSELNVNALLLGDSALYLCASSLAVGTGSEQFFGPGTRLTVL.

This clonotype was picked up a small number of times. The genes are TRBV12-5 and TRBJ2-5; D possibly corresponds to TRBD2 (5 bases). Between the trimmed V and J ends, which lost 4 bases and 3 bases, there was a span of 9 bases. This CDR3 contains 13 residues. The V gene's germline CDR1 is LGHNT and CDR2 FRNRAP. CDR3 sequence reads: CASGSSAEETQYF. The DNA of the CDR3 is TGTGCTAGTGGTTCCTCAGCGGAAGAGACCCAGTACTTC.

This chain uses TRBV18 with TRBJ2-2, with D possibly matching TRBD1 (5 bases). CDR1 is KGHSH, CDR2 LQKENI, per germline. The V end was cut by 2 bases, the J end by 1 base, with 11 bases between. This CDR3 comprises 16 residues. In DNA, the CDR3 is TGTGCCAGCTCACCAAACATCCAGGGGAACACCGGGGAGCTGTTTTTT. Its protein product is CASSPNIQGNTGELFF.

Many counts were recorded for this clonotype. CDR3 loop: CSVEPSGKTEAFF. The CDR3 DNA sequence: TGCAGCGTTGAACCCTCAGGGAAAACTGAAGCTTTCTTT. The chain has TRBV29-1 and TRBJ1-1, with a weak D call TRBD1 (5 bases). V lost 2 bases and J lost 5, with 12 bases in between. The CDR3 extends over 13 amino acids. Germline V lookup: CDR1 SQVTM, CDR2 ANQGSEA.